This T cell receptor (beta chain) was found in a study of OX40 agonist ivuxolimab in advanced cancers. Background on the study: Patients in the trial were receiving intravenous ivuxolimab every 2 weeks, at doses of 0.01 to 10 mg/kg. There were three patients with partial responses, one having hepatocellular carcinoma and two cutaneous melanoma. With a range of about 23 to 90, age averaged approximately 60 years, and 65% to 90% were male. Overall study findings and caveats: Several nonresponders also turned out to have low normalized T-cell clonal expansion.

The CDR3 length is 13 residues. V lost 6 bases to trimming and J lost 5 bases, with 14 bases between them. Germline values: CDR1 SGHDT, CDR2 YYEEEE. The table came from immunoSEQ multiplex PCR; TCRdb's copy has only in-frame clones and leaves some out. The table shows roughly 76,000 clones, with around 90% occurring only once. Comments on this clone: Its specificity is unknown.

The source material was CD4+ or CD8+ T cells sorted from blood, sampled in a trial of the OX40 agonist ivuxolimab. The chain recombines TRBV5-6 with TRBJ1-2; possibly TRBD1 for D (5 bases). The receptor was derived from an adult with an advanced solid tumor such as melanoma, head and neck, liver or kidney cancer. CDR3 in DNA: TGTGCCAGCACCCCTTGGGGGTTATATGGCTACACCTTC. It is translated as CASTPWGLYGYTF.